These 22 T cell receptor beta chains share one sample of origin, sequenced in a study of T cells after yellow fever vaccination. TCRdb reprocessed the 5' RACE reads with MiXCR, giving one entry per CDR3 protein. The sample holds around 160,000 distinct CDR3 sequences, more than 5.5% seen once. The sample in question was CD4+ T cells sorted from PBMCs, obtained less than 6 days after the first yellow fever vaccination. These receptor sequences come from a man between 18 and 29 years old who received the YFV17D yellow fever vaccine.

This clonotype was seen only a few times. The chain has TRBV5-4 and TRBJ2-1, with D possibly being TRBD1 (5 bases). CDR3 length: 16 amino acids. CDR1 SGHNT and CDR2 YYREEE come from the germline V gene (reference sequence). The ends were cut back, 0 bases at V and 5 bases at J, with 15 bases in the middle. For the CDR3, the DNA is TGTGCCAGCAGCTTGGGGGGCGCGGTGCTACACAATGAGCAGTTCTTC. It translates to CASSLGGAVLHNEQFF. Full variable domain (outside the CDR3, taken from reference TRBV5-4 and TRBJ2-1): ETGVTQSPTHLIKTRGQQVTLRCSSQSGHNTVSWYQQALGQGPQFIFQYYREEENGRGNFPPRFSGLQFPNYSSELNVNALELDDSALYLCASSLGGAVLHNEQFFGPGTRLTVL.

The chain joins TRBV11-2 to TRBJ2-1; TRBD2 agrees at 11 bases. V shed 5 bases and J 4 bases; nucleotides not matched to a gene: 4. The CDR3 consists of 15 residues. CDR1 and CDR2 (germline): SGHAT, FQNNGV. CDR3 sequence (DNA): TGTGCCAGCAGCCCGGGACTAGCGGATTACAATGAGCAGTTCTTC. Its translation is CASSPGLADYNEQFF.

The chain uses TRBV7-3 and TRBJ2-2, with 8 bases identical to TRBD1. The J segment lost 7 bases and the V segment lost 8 bases, leaving 15 bases of the junction unmatched. There are 16 residues in the CDR3. The germline V gene has CDR1 SGHTA and CDR2 FQGTGA. CDR3 nucleotides: TGTGCCAGCCAAAAGGTTGGACAGGGACGGAGCGGGGAGCTGTTTTTT. Protein: CASQKVGQGRSGELFF.

The table lists this clonotype with many counts. The V gene is TRBV4-1, the J gene TRBJ2-3; D call uncertain. The CDR3 contains 15 residues. Trimming pared 5 bases from V and 2 bases from J, leaving 14 bases between. From germline, CDR1 is MGHRA and CDR2 YSYEKL. DNA of the CDR3: TGCGCCAGCAGCGACATGTGGGGTGTCACAGATACGCAGTATTTT. Translating it yields CASSDMWGVTDTQYF.

This clonotype was seen at least ten times. CDR3 bases: TGTGCCAGCAGTTACTCTCAGACCCAGTACTTC. Translation gives CASSYSQTQYF. This rearrangement joins TRBV6-2 or TRBV6-3 to TRBJ2-5; no clear D gene. Germline V lookup: CDR1 MNHEY, CDR2 SVGEGT. The V end lost 0 bases, the J end lost 6 bases, and 2 bases lay between the germline ends. The CDR3 loop spans 11 amino acids.

This clonotype was detected only a few times. The chain combines TRBV7-3 with TRBJ2-3; 13 nucleotides align to TRBD2. The CDR3 contains 17 residues. V trimming: 3 bases; J trimming: 0 bases; junction bases outside the gene matches: 3. Looked up from germline, CDR1 is SGHTA and CDR2 is FQGTGA. CDR3 DNA sequence: TGTGCCAGCAGCTTCCGACTAGCGGGGGGAAGCACAGATACGCAGTATTTT. Translating it yields CASSFRLAGGSTDTQYF.

This clonotype was observed many times. The rearrangement links TRBV24-1 to TRBJ2-3; TRBD1 agrees at 8 bases. This CDR3 contains 16 residues. The V segment lost 7 bases and the J segment 6 bases; nucleotides outside the gene matches: 14. Germline CDR1 KGHDR, CDR2 SFDVKD. CDR3 region: CATSEGLLDRADTQYF. In DNA form, the CDR3 reads TGTGCCACCAGCGAAGGCCTCCTGGACAGGGCGGATACGCAGTATTTT.

This clonotype was seen ten or more times. The chain combines TRBV12-3 or TRBV12-4 with TRBJ1-5; D perhaps matches TRBD1 (6 bases). With 5 bases removed from V and 2 bases from J, the gap between germline ends came to 10 bases. CDR3 size: 14 residues. CDR3 residues: CASSQQGGNQPQHF. The DNA of the CDR3 is TGTGCCAGCAGTCAACAGGGAGGCAATCAGCCCCAGCATTTT.

This clonotype was seen a few times. V gene TRBV6-2 or TRBV6-3 combines with J gene TRBJ1-5; TRBD1 might be the D (6 bases). Trimming cost V 6 bases and J 4 bases, with 16 bases left between them. This CDR3 contains 15 residues. Per the germline V gene, CDR1 is MNHEY and CDR2 is SVGEGT. The CDR3 bases are TGTGCCAGCAGCTTACGGACAGTTGATAATCAGCCCCAGCATTTT. It encodes CASSLRTVDNQPQHF.

In its sample, this clonotype was seen a few times. The V call is TRBV18, the J call TRBJ2-7, with 11 bases fitting TRBD1. Germline values: CDR1 KGHSH, CDR2 LQKENI. The trim removed 5 bases at V and 1 base at J, leaving 1 base unmatched. This CDR3 comprises 14 residues. The CDR3 region has the DNA TGTGCCAGCTCAGGGACAGGGGGTTCCTACGAGCAGTACTTC. This sequence encodes CASSGTGGSYEQYF.

A word on this clonotype: This may stem from a read error, because a much larger clone lies one nucleotide away. The gene calls are TRBV3-1 and TRBJ1-4; D possibly corresponds to TRBD1 (5 bases). The CDR3 contains 15 residues. CDR1 LGHDT and CDR2 YNNKEL come from the germline V gene (reference sequence). The CDR3 region has the DNA TGTGCCTGCAGCCAGCCCGGGACCTCGGGTGAAAAACTGTTTTTT. Protein sequence: CACSQPGTSGEKLFF.

This clonotype was seen repeatedly, ten times or more. This chain uses TRBV12-3 or TRBV12-4 with TRBJ2-7, with D possibly TRBD1 on 5 matching bases. Deletions cut 4 bases from V and 3 bases from J, with 7 bases between. This CDR3 contains 12 residues. CDR3 DNA: TGTGCCAGCAGTTCCAGGGTCTACGAGCAGTACTTC. Amino acid sequence: CASSSRVYEQYF.

This clonotype was seen a handful of times. V usage is TRBV27 and J usage is TRBJ2-2; D call uncertain. The germline CDR1 and CDR2 sequences are MNHEY and SMNVEV (reference sequence). The CDR3 is made up of 17 amino acids. The V end was cut by 3 bases, the J end by 0 bases, with 14 bases between. The CDR3 protein is CASSFKTVWTNTGELFF. The CDR3, as DNA: TGTGCCAGCAGTTTCAAGACTGTCTGGACGAACACCGGGGAGCTGTTTTTT.

This clonotype was detected only a few times. The chain joins TRBV18 to TRBJ2-5, with 11 bases fitting TRBD2. Germline CDR1 KGHSH, CDR2 LQKENI. The CDR3 covers 14 residues. V lost 6 bases, J lost 5 bases, and 5 bases stayed unmatched. CDR3 sequence: CASSILAGDETQYF. The CDR3 coding sequence is TGTGCCAGCTCCATACTAGCGGGGGATGAGACCCAGTACTTC.

The chain joins TRBV4-1 to TRBJ1-1; unclear D gene. The CDR3 runs 15 residues. Germline CDR1 reads MGHRA; CDR2 reads YSYEKL. V gave up 1 base and J gave up 3 bases, with 12 bases separating them. Written as DNA, the CDR3 is TGCGCCAGCAGCCAAGGGGTAGTCGGCCACACTGAAGCTTTCTTT. It specifies CASSQGVVGHTEAFF.

This clonotype has a count of ten or more. The chain carries TRBV12-3 or TRBV12-4 and TRBJ1-2; D is ambiguous. V was cut by 2 bases and J by 6 bases, with 13 bases left in between. The CDR3 contains 14 residues. Here the CDR3 reads CASSLSGVANGYTF. DNA of the CDR3: TGTGCCAGCAGTTTATCCGGGGTAGCCAATGGCTACACCTTC.

At least ten counts were recorded for this clonotype. This chain links TRBV7-3 with TRBJ2-3, with D possibly matching TRBD2 (7 bases). Per germline, CDR1 SGHTA and CDR2 FQGTGA. Trimming removed 1 base at V and 12 bases at J, with 26 bases between. The length of the CDR3 is 17 residues. Here the CDR3 reads CASSLKGEGVGAGRQYF. The CDR3 DNA is TGTGCCAGCAGCTTAAAAGGGGAGGGGGTTGGAGCGGGGCGCCAGTATTTT.

This clonotype has a handful of counts. V gene TRBV12-3 or TRBV12-4 combines with J gene TRBJ1-2; D is unclear. Trimming removed 7 bases at V and 5 bases at J, with 14 bases between. There are 13 residues in the CDR3. The CDR3 DNA sequence: TGTGCCAGCAAAGCAGACTGGTTGTATGGCTACACCTTC. It yields the protein CASKADWLYGYTF.

In its sample, this clonotype was seen many times. This chain links TRBV9 with TRBJ1-2; D gene unclear. The V gene lost 0 bases and the J gene lost 5 bases, with 11 bases spanning the gap. CDR3 length: 14 residues. Germline values: CDR1 SGDLS, CDR2 YYNGEE. The CDR3 loop is CASSVAPLSYGYTF. CDR3 sequence (DNA): TGTGCCAGCAGCGTAGCGCCACTTTCGTATGGCTACACCTTC.

CDR3 protein: CASSQPRGLDTGELFF. For the CDR3, the DNA is TGTGCCAGCAGCCAACCCAGGGGGCTTGACACCGGGGAGCTGTTTTTT. The gene calls are TRBV4-2 and TRBJ2-2; TRBD1 aligns across 8 bases. Germline CDR1 LGHNA, CDR2 YNFKEQ. The CDR3 runs 16 residues. V shed 2 bases and J 3 bases; nucleotides not matched to a gene: 5.

This clonotype was seen ten or more times. The CDR3 region is CASSGRGTNEKLFF. The CDR3 DNA reads as TGTGCCAGCAGTGGCAGGGGGACTAATGAAAAACTGTTTTTT. The genes are TRBV7-8 and TRBJ1-4, with TRBD1 matching 7 bases. V lost 6 bases, J lost 2 bases, and 3 bases stayed unmatched. Germline V gene sequence: CDR1 SGHVS, CDR2 FQNEAQ. This CDR3 is built from 14 residues.

This clonotype has a handful of counts. The V call is TRBV7-2, the J call TRBJ2-7; 11 nucleotides line up with TRBD1. Germline V CDR1 and CDR2: SGHTA, FQGNSA. The CDR3 loop spans 14 amino acids. Unmatched junction bases numbered 2, after V lost 3 bases and J lost 4 bases. Here the CDR3 reads CASSLGQGGYEQYV. The CDR3 nucleotides are TGTGCCAGCAGCTTGGGACAGGGGGGATACGAGCAGTACGTC.